The T cell receptor beta chain described here comes from a study of beta chain features in type 1 diabetes (dated by TCRdb to between 2017 and 2018). For the study in its entirety: Mean age, gender distribution, total cell number and subset yield did not differ between patients and healthy donors. Across all samples, around 100 million sorted cells were examined, and cell number per subset correlated strongly with RNA yield. In the study, recently diagnosed type 1 diabetes patients and matched healthy donors were compared on the TCRB repertoires of their sorted circulating CD4+ T cell subsets. Regulatory and stem cell-like memory subsets were obtained from only 8 patients and roughly eight healthy donors, while naive and central memory subsets were obtained from all 30 or so donors. Points the paper makes about the study in general: Because cDNA rather than genomic DNA was sequenced, highly expressing activated cells could have been over-represented, although no difference in activation and CD3 levels was found between groups. PCR may preferentially amplify shorter templates, but because patient and control samples were amplified and corrected together, any resulting skew would affect both groups equally. Type 1 diabetes patients showed a moderate but significant shortening of TCRB CDR3 length in all four CD4+ subsets. HLA sub-analyses involved small numbers of individuals, so any influence of HLA type on TCRB rearrangement remained unresolved. At VDJ recombination sites, patients with type 1 diabetes made fewer insertions and deleted more nucleotides, a pattern implying thymic rearrangement abnormalities. Naive, central memory and regulatory TCRB repertoires appeared more similar among patients than among healthy donors.

From the cysteine through the phenylalanine, the CDR3 covers 14 amino acids. Only the CDR3 DNA is retained, 42 bases long and in frame from the first base. V is reduced by 5 bases and J by 6 bases, leaving a spacing of 17 bases between them. CDR1 SGHAT and CDR2 FQNNGV were looked up in the germline V gene. From each donor, a single peripheral blood sample of about 120 mL on average was drawn into heparinised tubes. Using a panel that included CD45RO, CCR7, CD25, CD127, CD95 and CD27, naive, central memory, regulatory and stem cell-like memory CD4+ T cells were sorted on a BD FACSAria II. Purity was above 95% for every sorted population. Right away, PBMCs were isolated by Lymphoprep density gradient centrifugation and were stained directly, with no culture step. Samples were stained and sorted in pairs, with one healthy donor and one patient per experiment, so that batch effects were minimized. In this sample, this clone turned up a few times. Its antigen is currently not known. Base qualities are missing; no much larger clone stands one base away.

The High Capacity cDNA Reverse Transcription Kit was used to reverse transcribe all of the isolated RNA, meaning that expressed TCRB transcripts were what got sequenced. Naive, central memory and regulatory T cell samples underwent deep immunoSEQ sequencing, averaging around 4 million total reads per sample. Sorted cells were lysed in RLT buffer and RNA was extracted with DNase-treated RNeasy Micro or Mini kits, depending on cell number. Each cell subset was processed on its own to prevent cross-contamination, while patient and healthy donor samples were processed together. The immunoSEQ multiplex PCR was used to amplify TCRB sequences from cDNA, yielding 87-bp fragments that span the CDR3 region. Sequencing of the amplicons was performed on the Illumina HiSeq platform. The authors' analysis ran thus. PCR bias was corrected computationally using synthetic template baselines, and reads within Hamming distance 2 were collapsed, with unmergeable singletons discarded. Reads were aligned to IMGT to assign V, D and J genes, CDR3 length, and insertions or deletions at six rearrangement sites. Clonotype counts were normalized to sorted cell number within each subset before computing true diversity and Gini coefficients with the tcR R package. The overlap coefficient, calculated on TCRB nucleotide sequences, was used to quantify repertoire sharing. As a proxy for the pre-selection repertoire, out-of-frame TCRB sequences from naive cells were analyzed. Imported from immuneACCESS, the table was reduced by TCRdb to in-frame sequences with V and J called. These copies leave out some clones; in studies compared against another copy, an unresolved V gene accounts for under half, and the cause of the remainder is not known. D and trimming come from the DNA, and the V and J calls and clone size come from that table. Counted in this sample were under 250,000 clones; around 14% of them appeared once. The biggest ten clones account for roughly 0.02% of the sample.

Recombination linked TRBV11-2 to TRBJ2-7; the D gene is perhaps TRBD1, on 6 matching bases. The sequence was obtained from a man aged 30 to 45 with type 1 diabetes. The specimen sequenced was naive CD4+ T cells from blood. Reading the label with the study, this specimen's cell subset or site is: true naive CD4+ T cells. The CDR3 region: CASSPLSDRLEQYF. The DNA sequence is as follows: TGTGCCAGCAGCCCCCTCTCCGACAGGCTCGAGCAGTACTTC. The variable domain in full, with residues beyond the CDR3 obtained from the reference TRBV11-2 and TRBJ2-7 genes, is EAGVAQSPRYKIIEKRQSVAFWCNPISGHATLYWYQQILGQGPKLLIQFQNNGVVDDSQLPKDRFSAERLKGVDSTLKIQPAKLEDSAVYLCASSPLSDRLEQYFGPGTRLTVT.